The sequence of this TCR beta chain was determined in a study of T cell repertoires in cytomegalovirus infection. Study details: Recently described HLA-C-restricted plus well-studied HLA-B-restricted CMV epitopes were used. It was the public TCR beta signatures that indicated both CMV infection and matching HLA type.

TCRdb reprocessed the reads via MiXCR and lists one record per CDR3 protein. The table records about 500,000 distinct CDR3 sequences, 30% to 35% of them present only once. The V end was cut by 3 bases, the J end by 2 bases, with 16 bases between. Looked up from germline, CDR1 is LGHNA and CDR2 is YSLEER. This CDR3 is 16 amino acids long. Concerning this clonotype itself: Antigen specificity is unknown.

Material: cultured PBMCs, obtained from culture after CMV antigen stimulation. The clonotype originates from a human donor in good health (CMV status not recorded). Some clones in this sample may be carry-over from other donors' samples. The genes are TRBV4-3 and TRBJ2-5; weak D call: TRBD2 (6 bases). The CDR3 region is CASSQAGMSGQETQYF. The CDR3 bases are TGCGCCAGCAGCCAGGCGGGGATGAGCGGGCAAGAGACCCAGTACTTC.